This entry is about one TCR beta chain. What it binds is unknown. This sample was taken from a study of healthy donors' naive CD4 and CD8 T cells. As for the study in general: For TCR alpha, new primers spanned all functional IMGT alpha genes. Notes on the study in general: Roughly an eighth of CD4/CD8 propensity variance appeared explained by V, J and CDR3 charge.

The CDR3 sequence is 12 residues long. The V end lost 5 bases, the J end lost 0 bases, and 4 bases lay between the germline ends. CDR1 and CDR2 from the germline V gene are SQVTM and ANQGSEA. Each TCR library used roughly 490 ng of total RNA and a linear amplification protocol. TCRdb analysed the reads with MiXCR anew, one entry per CDR3 protein. The repertoire has 150,000 to 200,000 distinct CDR3 sequences, about 76% of them found once; the top ten carry 2% to 2.5%. V and J are TRBV29-1 and TRBJ2-2; D not certain. The specimen was naive CD4+ and CD8+ T cells sorted from blood, pooled from several donors. This clonotype originated in a pool of human donors in good health; the sample pools cells from several healthy donors. Here the CDR3 reads CSVPSNTGELFF. CDR3 nucleotide sequence: TGCAGCGTTCCGTCGAACACCGGGGAGCTGTTTTTT.